The clone carrying this T cell receptor beta chain was observed a handful of times. Antigen specificity is unknown. The sample originates from a study of identical twins. Findings and caveats of the study: Models underpredicted monozygotic twin sharing of out-of-frame TCR alpha.

One entry per CDR3 protein results from TCRdb running MiXCR on the 5' RACE reads. This sample has around 550,000 distinct CDR3 sequences, with approximately 14% found just once. The germline CDR1 and CDR2 sequences are LNHNV and YYDKDF (reference sequence). The CDR3 length is 15 residues. V was pared by 0 bases and J by 4 bases, with 9 bases between. These data were likewise used in another study, on yellow fever vaccine responses in identical twins.

The rearrangement uses TRBV15 and TRBJ1-4; D is unclear. Sequencing was done on a sample of CD4+ T cells sorted from blood. The clonotype originates from a woman under 30 in good health. This CDR3 reads CATSRDIPGNEKLFF. In nucleotides, the CDR3 is TGTGCCACCAGCAGAGATATTCCGGGTAATGAAAAACTGTTTTTT.